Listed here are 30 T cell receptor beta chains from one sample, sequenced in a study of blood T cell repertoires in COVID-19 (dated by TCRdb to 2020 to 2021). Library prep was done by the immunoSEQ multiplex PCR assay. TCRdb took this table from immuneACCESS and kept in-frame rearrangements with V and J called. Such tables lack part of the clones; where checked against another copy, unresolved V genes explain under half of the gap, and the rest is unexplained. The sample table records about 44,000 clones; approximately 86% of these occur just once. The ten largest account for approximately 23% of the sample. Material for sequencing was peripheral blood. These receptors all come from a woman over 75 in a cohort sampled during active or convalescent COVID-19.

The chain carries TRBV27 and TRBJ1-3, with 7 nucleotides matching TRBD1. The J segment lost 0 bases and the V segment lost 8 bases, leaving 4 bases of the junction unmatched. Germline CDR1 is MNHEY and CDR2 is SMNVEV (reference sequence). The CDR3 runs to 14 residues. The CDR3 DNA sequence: TGTGCCAGCCCCGGGACAGACTCTGGAAACACCATATATTTT. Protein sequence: CASPGTDSGNTIYF.

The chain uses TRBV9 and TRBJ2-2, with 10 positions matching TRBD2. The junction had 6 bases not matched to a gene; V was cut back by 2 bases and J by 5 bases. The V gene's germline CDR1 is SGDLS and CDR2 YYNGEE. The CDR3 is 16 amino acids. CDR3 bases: TGTGCCAGCAGCGTTGGTGCAGCGGGGGGGACCGGGGAGCTGTTTTTT. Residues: CASSVGAAGGTGELFF.

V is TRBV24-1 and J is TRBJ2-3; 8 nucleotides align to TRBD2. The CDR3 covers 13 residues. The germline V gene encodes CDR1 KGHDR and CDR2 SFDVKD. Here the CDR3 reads CGGGGRWTDTQYF. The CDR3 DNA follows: TGTGGGGGTGGCGGGAGGTGGACAGATACGCAGTATTTT.

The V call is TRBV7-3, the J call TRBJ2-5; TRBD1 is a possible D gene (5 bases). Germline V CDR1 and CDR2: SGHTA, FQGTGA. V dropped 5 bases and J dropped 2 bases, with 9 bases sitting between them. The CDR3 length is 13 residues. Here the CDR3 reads CASSAGQQETQYF. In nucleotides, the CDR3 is TGTGCCAGCAGCGCTGGACAACAAGAGACCCAGTACTTC.

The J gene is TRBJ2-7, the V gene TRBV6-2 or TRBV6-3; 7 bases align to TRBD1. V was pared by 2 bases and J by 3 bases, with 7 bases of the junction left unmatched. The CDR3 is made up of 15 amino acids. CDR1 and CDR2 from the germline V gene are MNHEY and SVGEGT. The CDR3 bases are TGTGCCAGCAGTTACGTGGGGACAGTTATCTACGAGCAGTACTTC. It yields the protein CASSYVGTVIYEQYF.

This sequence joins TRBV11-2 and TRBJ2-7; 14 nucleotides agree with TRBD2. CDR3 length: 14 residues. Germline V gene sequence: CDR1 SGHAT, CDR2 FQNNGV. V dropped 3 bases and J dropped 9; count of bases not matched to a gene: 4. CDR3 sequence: CASSFGLAGGLQYF. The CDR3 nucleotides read TGTGCCAGCAGCTTCGGACTAGCGGGAGGTCTGCAGTACTTC.

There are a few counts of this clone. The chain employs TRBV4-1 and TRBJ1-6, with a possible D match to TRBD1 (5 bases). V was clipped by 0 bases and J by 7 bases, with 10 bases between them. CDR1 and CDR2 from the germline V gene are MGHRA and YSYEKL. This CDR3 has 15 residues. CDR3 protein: CASSQEAQVNSPLHF. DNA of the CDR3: TGCGCCAGCAGCCAAGAGGCACAGGTGAATTCACCCCTCCACTTT.

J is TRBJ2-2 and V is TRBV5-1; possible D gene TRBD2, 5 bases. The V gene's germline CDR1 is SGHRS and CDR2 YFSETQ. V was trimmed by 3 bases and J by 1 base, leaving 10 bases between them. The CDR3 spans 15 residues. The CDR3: CASSSWTVNTGELFF. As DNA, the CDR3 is TGCGCCAGCAGCTCTTGGACTGTGAACACCGGGGAGCTGTTTTTT.

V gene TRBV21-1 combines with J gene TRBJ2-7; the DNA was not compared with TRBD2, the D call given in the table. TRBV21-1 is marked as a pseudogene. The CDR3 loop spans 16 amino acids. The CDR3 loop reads CASSAQLGSLSGEQYF. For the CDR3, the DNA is TGTGCCAGCAGCGCCCAACTAGGGTCTCTTTCGGGGGAGCAGTACTTC.

The CDR3 bases are TGTGCCAGCAGCTTAGGCTCGGGAGCGCAGTTCTTC. Protein: CASSLGSGAQFF. The V and J genes are TRBV7-2 and TRBJ2-1; D possibly corresponds to TRBD2 (6 bases). The CDR3 has 12 amino acids. CDR1 is SGHTA, CDR2 FQGNSA, per germline. Trimming pared 1 base from V and 12 bases from J, leaving 10 bases between.

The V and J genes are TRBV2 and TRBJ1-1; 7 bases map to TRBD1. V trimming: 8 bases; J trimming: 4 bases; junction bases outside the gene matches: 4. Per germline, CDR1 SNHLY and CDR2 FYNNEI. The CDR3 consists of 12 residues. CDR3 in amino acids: CASHTGATEAFF. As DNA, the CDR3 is TGTGCCAGCCACACAGGGGCCACTGAAGCTTTCTTT. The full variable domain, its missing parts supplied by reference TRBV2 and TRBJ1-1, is EPEVTQTPSHQVTQMGQEVILRCVPISNHLYFYWYRQILGQKVEFLVSFYNNEISEKSEIFDDQFSVERPDGSNFTLKIRSTKLEDSAMYFCASHTGATEAFFGQGTRLTVV.

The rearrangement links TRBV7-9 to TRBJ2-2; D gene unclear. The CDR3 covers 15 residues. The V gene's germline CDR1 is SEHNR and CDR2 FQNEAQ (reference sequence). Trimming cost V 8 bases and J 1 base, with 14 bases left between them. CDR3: CASFVPPQNTGELFF. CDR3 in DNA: TGTGCCAGCTTCGTCCCTCCACAGAACACCGGGGAGCTGTTTTTT.

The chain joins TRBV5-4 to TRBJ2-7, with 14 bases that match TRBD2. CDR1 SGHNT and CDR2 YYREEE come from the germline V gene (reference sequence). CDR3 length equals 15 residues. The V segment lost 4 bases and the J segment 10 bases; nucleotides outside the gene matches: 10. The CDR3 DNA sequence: TGTGCCAGCAGCCAGGAGCCCGGGACTAGCGGGGGCCAGTACTTC. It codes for CASSQEPGTSGGQYF.

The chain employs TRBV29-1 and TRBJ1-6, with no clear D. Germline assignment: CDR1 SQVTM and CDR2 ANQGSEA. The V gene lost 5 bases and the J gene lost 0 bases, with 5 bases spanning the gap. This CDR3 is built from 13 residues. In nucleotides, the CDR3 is TGCAGCGTTCAAAACTCCTATAATTCACCCCTCCACTTT. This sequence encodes CSVQNSYNSPLHF.

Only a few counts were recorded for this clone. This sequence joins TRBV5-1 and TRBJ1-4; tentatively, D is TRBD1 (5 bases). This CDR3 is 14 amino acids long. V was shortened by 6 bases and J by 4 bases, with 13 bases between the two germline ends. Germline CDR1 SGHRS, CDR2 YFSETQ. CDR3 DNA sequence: TGCGCCAGCAAGGCGGGACTTATTAATGAAAAACTGTTTTTT. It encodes CASKAGLINEKLFF.

The CDR3 sequence: CASSSETGYNSPLHF. CDR3 nucleotide sequence: TGTGCCAGCAGCTCCGAAACAGGTTATAATTCACCCCTCCACTTT. The rearrangement links TRBV11-3 to TRBJ1-6; the D gene is possibly TRBD1 (5 bases). In germline, CDR1 is SGHNT, CDR2 YENEEA. This CDR3 has 15 residues. Between the trimmed V and J ends, which lost 4 bases and 4 bases, there was a span of 11 bases. The full variable domain, in which reference TRBV11-3 and TRBJ1-6 provide the parts outside the CDR3, is EAGVVQSPRYKIIEKKQPVAFWCNPISGHNTLYWYLQNLGQGPELLIRYENEEAVDDSQLPKDRFSAERLKGVDSTLKIQPAELGDSAVYLCASSSETGYNSPLHFGNGTRLTVT.

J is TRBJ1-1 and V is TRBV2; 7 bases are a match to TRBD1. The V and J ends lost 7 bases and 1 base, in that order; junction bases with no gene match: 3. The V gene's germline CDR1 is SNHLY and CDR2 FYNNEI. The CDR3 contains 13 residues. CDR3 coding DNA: TGTGCCAGCAAGACAGGGCCGAACACTGAAGCTTTCTTT. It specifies CASKTGPNTEAFF.

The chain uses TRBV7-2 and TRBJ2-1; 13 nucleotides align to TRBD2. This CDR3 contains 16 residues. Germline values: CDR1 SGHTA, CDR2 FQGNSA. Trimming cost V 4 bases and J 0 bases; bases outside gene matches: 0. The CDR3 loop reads CASSWTSGSSYNEQFF. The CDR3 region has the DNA TGTGCCAGCAGCTGGACTAGCGGGAGCTCCTACAATGAGCAGTTCTTC.

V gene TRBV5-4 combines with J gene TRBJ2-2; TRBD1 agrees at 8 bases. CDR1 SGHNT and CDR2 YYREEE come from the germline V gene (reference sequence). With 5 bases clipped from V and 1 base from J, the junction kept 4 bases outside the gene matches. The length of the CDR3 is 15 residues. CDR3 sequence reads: CASRDRAKNTGELFF. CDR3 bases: TGTGCCAGCAGGGACAGGGCGAAGAACACCGGGGAGCTGTTTTTT.

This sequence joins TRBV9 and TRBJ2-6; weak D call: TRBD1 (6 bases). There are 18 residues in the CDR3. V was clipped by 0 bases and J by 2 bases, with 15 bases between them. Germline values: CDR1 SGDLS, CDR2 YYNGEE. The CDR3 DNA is TGTGCCAGCAGCGTAGCGGACAGTCCCTCGACTGGGGCCAACGTCCTGACTTTC. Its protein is CASSVADSPSTGANVLTF.

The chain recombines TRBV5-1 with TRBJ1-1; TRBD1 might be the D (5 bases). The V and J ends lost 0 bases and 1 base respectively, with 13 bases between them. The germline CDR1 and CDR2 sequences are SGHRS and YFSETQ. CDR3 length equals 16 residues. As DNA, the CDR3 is TGCGCCAGCAGCTTGGCCGGTGGGGCCGGGAACACTGAAGCTTTCTTT. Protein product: CASSLAGGAGNTEAFF.

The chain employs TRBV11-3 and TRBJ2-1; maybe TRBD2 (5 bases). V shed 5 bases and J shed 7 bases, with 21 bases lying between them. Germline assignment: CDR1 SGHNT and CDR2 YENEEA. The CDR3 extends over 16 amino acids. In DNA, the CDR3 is TGTGCCAGCAGCCCTCCGGCGGGCCTTCGGTGGAATGAGCAGTTCTTC. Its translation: CASSPPAGLRWNEQFF.

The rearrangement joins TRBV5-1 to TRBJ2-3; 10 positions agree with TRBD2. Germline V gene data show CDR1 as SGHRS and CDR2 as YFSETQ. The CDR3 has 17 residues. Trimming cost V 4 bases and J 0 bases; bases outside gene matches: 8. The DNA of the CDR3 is TGCGCCAGCAGCCTGGGACGGACTAGCGGAAGCACAGATACGCAGTATTTT. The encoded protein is CASSLGRTSGSTDTQYF.

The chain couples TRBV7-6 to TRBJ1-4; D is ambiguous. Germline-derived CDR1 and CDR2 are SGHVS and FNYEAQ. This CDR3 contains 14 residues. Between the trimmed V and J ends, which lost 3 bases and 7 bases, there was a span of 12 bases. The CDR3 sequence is CASSFEGSGEKLFF. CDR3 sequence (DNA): TGTGCCAGCAGCTTTGAGGGAAGCGGTGAAAAACTGTTTTTT.

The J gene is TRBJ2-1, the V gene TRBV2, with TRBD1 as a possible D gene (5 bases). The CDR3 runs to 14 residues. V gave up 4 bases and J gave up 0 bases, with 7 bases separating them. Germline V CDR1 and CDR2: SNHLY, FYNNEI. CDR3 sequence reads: CASSGTYSYNEQFF. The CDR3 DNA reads TGTGCCAGCAGTGGGACATACTCCTACAATGAGCAGTTCTTC.

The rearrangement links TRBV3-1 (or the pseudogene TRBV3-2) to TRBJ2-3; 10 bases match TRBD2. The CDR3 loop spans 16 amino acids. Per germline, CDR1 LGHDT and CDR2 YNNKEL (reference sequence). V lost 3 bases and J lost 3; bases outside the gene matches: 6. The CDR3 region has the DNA TGTGCCAGCAGCCAGGGAGCGGGAGGGTTTACAGATACGCAGTATTTT. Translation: CASSQGAGGFTDTQYF.

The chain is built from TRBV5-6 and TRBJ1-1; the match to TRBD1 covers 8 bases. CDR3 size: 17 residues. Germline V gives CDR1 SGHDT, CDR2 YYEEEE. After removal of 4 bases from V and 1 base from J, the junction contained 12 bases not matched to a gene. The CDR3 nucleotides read TGTGCCAGCAGCCTACGCAGGACAGGGTTGGGGAACACTGAAGCTTTCTTT. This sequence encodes CASSLRRTGLGNTEAFF.

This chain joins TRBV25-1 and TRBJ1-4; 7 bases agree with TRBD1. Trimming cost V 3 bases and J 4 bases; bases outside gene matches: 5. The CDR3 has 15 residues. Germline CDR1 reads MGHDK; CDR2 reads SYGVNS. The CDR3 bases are TGTGCCAGCAGTGACGGGACAGCGCGTAATGAAAAACTGTTTTTT. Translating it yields CASSDGTARNEKLFF.

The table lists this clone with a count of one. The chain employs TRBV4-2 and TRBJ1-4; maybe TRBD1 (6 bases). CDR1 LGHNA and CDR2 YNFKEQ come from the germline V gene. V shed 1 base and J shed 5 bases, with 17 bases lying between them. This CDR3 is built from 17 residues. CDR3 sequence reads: CASSQAVTQGQNEKLFF. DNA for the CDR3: TGTGCCAGCAGCCAAGCAGTTACCCAGGGACAAAATGAAAAACTGTTTTTT.

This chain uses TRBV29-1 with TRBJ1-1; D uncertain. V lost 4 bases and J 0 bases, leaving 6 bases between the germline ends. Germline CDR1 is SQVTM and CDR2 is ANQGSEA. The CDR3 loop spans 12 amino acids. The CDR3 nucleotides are TGCAGCGTTGCCCAGGTGAACACTGAAGCTTTCTTT. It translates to CSVAQVNTEAFF.